A selection of T cell receptor beta chains follows, all from one sample in a study of blood T cell repertoires in COVID-19. Assay used: immunoSEQ multiplex PCR; TCRdb lists only in-frame clones, some missing. The table has about 310,000 clones, around 87% seen once; the top ten hold 1%. Specimen: peripheral blood. The receptor source for this set is a man in his fifties with active or convalescent COVID-19. Each CDR3 is given with its conserved first and last residue. The D gene is left open where the match is weak. Clone size is not always given. Where it is, it says once, few, many or a class for expanded clones.

J: TRBJ1-1; size: .; D: .; V: TRBV6-2/TRBV6-3; DNA: TGTGCCAGCAGTCTTACGGACAGCCGGAACACTGAAGCTTTCTTT; CDR3: CASSLTDSRNTEAFF
J: TRBJ1-4; size: .; D: .; V: TRBV27; DNA: TGTGCCAGCAGTCGGACTGGGGTTAATGAAAAACTGTTTTTT; CDR3: CASSRTGVNEKLFF
J: TRBJ2-5; size: .; D: .; V: TRBV19; DNA: TGTGCCAGTAGTATTGACAGAAAAGAGACCCAGTACTTC; CDR3: CASSIDRKETQYF
J: TRBJ2-2; size: .; D: .; V: TRBV27; DNA: TGTGCCAGCAGTCTCCTCGGGCGGGTGAACACCGGGGAGCTGTTTTTT; CDR3: CASSLLGRVNTGELFF
J: TRBJ1-6; size: once; D: TRBD1; V: TRBV4-2; DNA: TGTGCCAGCAGCCAACCCCCGGGGACAGGGAATTCACCCCTCCACTTT; CDR3: CASSQPPGTGNSPLHF
J: TRBJ1-1; size: .; D: .; V: TRBV7-9; DNA: TGTGCCAGCAGCTTAGCCCGTAACACTGAAGCTTTCTTT; CDR3: CASSLARNTEAFF
J: TRBJ1-3; size: .; D: TRBD1; V: TRBV6-5; DNA: TGTGCCAGCAGTTACTCGTCCGGGACAGGGAGAAACACCATATATTTT; CDR3: CASSYSSGTGRNTIYF
J: TRBJ2-7; size: .; D: .; V: TRBV23-1; DNA: TGCGCCAGCAGTCAATCGGAGGACCCTGGGGGGTACTACGAGCAGTACTTC; CDR3: CASSQSEDPGGYYEQYF
J: TRBJ1-1; size: .; D: TRBD1; V: TRBV18; DNA: TGTGCCAGCTCACCGCAGGGGGCGCGAATGAACACTGAAGCTTTCTTT; CDR3: CASSPQGARMNTEAFF
J: TRBJ1-5; size: .; D: TRBD1; V: TRBV6-2/TRBV6-3; DNA: TGTGCCAGCAGCTGGACAGGGGACCAGCCCCAGCATTTT; CDR3: CASSWTGDQPQHF
J: TRBJ2-2; size: .; D: TRBD1; V: TRBV2; DNA: TGTGCCAGCAGACCGACAGGGGAGCGTTACAACACCGGGGAGCTGTTTTTT; CDR3: CASRPTGERYNTGELFF
J: TRBJ2-1; size: once; D: TRBD2; V: TRBV7-2; DNA: TGTGCCAGCAGCCTGTGGGCTAGCGGAACCTACAATGAGCAGTTCTTC; CDR3: CASSLWASGTYNEQFF